This T cell receptor (beta chain) was sequenced during a study of memory CD4+ T cells and cytomegalovirus serostatus. Study results and limitations: Each of approximately 61 CMV-associated TCRbeta sequences occurred in one to five individuals. The CMV-associated TCR signature appears largely within the CD4+ memory repertoire.

A note on this clone: Its target is unknown.

Per the study methods: Out-of-frame sequences were removed, leaving 2,204,828 distinct TCRbeta sequences. The data were produced by immunoSEQ multiplex PCR, yet TCRdb's version contains in-frame clones alone and is incomplete. The DNA was the basis for D and trimming; V, J and clone size are from that table. Altogether about 59,000 clones are present, over 70% being singletons, with the ten largest covering around 0.58%. This CDR3 region has 13 residues. Single viable CD3+CD4+CD8-CD45RO+ cells were sorted as the memory CD4+ T cells. CD4+ T cells were isolated by positive magnetic selection. The specimen sequenced was memory CD4+ T cells from blood. The V and J genes are TRBV21-1 and TRBJ2-7; TRBD1 was called by the table and not checked on the DNA. TRBV21-1 is an annotated pseudogene. This TCR was recovered from an adult in good health and CMV-seronegative. Some clones in this sample may be carry-over from other donors' samples. The DNA for the CDR3 is TGTGCCAGCAGTAACAGGGAGCCCTACGAGCAGTACTTC. Translated, it gives CASSNREPYEQYF.